These 19 T cell receptor beta chains share one sample of origin, sequenced in a study of response to subunit inactivated influenza vaccine. TCRdb analysed the RT-PCR reads with MiXCR anew, one entry per CDR3 protein. The table lists about 540,000 distinct CDR3 sequences, under 30% of them singletons. Separately, the same data were catalogued under a study of T cells expressing NK-cell markers. In that study: In generating TCR beta cDNA, 5'RACE template switching with UMIs was used.

The specimen was CD4+ T cells sorted from PBMCs, collected less than 13 days after vaccination. These receptors were taken from a man in his fifties who received an inactivated influenza vaccine.

V usage is TRBV12-3 or TRBV12-4 and J usage is TRBJ1-2; D is possibly TRBD1 (5 bases). Trimming pared 3 bases from V and 8 bases from J, leaving 10 bases between. The CDR3 covers 12 residues. CDR3 region: CASSFQGLGYTF. The CDR3 coding sequence is TGTGCCAGCAGTTTTCAGGGTTTAGGCTACACCTTC.

CDR3 coding DNA: TGTGCCAGCAGCCCCGGAGCGGGAGGGGGGAAAAACATTCAGTACTTC. This sequence encodes CASSPGAGGGKNIQYF. The V gene is TRBV6-1, the J gene TRBJ2-4; 10 bases match TRBD2. Trimming took 6 bases from V and 4 from J; bases not matched to a gene: 9. CDR1 is MNHNS, CDR2 SASEGT, per germline. The CDR3 is 16 amino acids.

The V and J genes are TRBV20-1 and TRBJ2-2; 7 nucleotides agree with TRBD2. The junction had 7 bases not matched to a gene; V was cut back by 7 bases and J by 5 bases. Germline V gene lookup returns CDR1 DFQATT and CDR2 SNEGSKA (reference sequence). The CDR3 has 13 amino acids. The DNA of the CDR3 is TGCAGTGGCTTACGGGAGGCGACCGGGGAGCTGTTTTTT. It specifies CSGLREATGELFF.

The V call is TRBV6-2 or TRBV6-3, the J call TRBJ2-3; 9 bases fit TRBD2. The V and J ends lost 7 bases and 8 bases, in that order; junction bases with no gene match: 10. The CDR3 spans 14 residues. Germline V gives CDR1 MNHEY, CDR2 SVGEGT. The DNA for the CDR3 is TGTGCCAGCACTGGACTAGCGCCTCCCGGTACGCAGTATTTT. It yields the protein CASTGLAPPGTQYF.

The chain has TRBV5-5 and TRBJ1-1; perhaps TRBD1 as D (5 bases). V gave up 7 bases and J gave up 3 bases, with 16 bases separating them. CDR3 length: 14 residues. Germline CDR1 and CDR2: SGHKS and YYEKEE (reference sequence). The DNA of the CDR3 is TGTGCCAGCCAGAATAAGGGAGGGGACACTGAAGCTTTCTTT. It translates to CASQNKGGDTEAFF. The full variable domain, with the rest looked up from reference TRBV5-5 and TRBJ1-1, is DAGVTQSPTHLIKTRGQQVTLRCSPISGHKSVSWYQQVLGQGPQFIFQYYEKEERGRGNFPDRFSARQFPNYSSELNVNALLLGDSALYLCASQNKGGDTEAFFGQGTRLTVV.

The chain has TRBV6-2 or TRBV6-3 and TRBJ2-4; D uncertain. Deletions cut 2 bases from V and 0 bases from J, with 8 bases between. Per germline, CDR1 MNHEY and CDR2 SVGEGT. The CDR3 sequence is 15 residues long. CDR3 residues: CASSYILLAKNIQYF. The CDR3 nucleotides are TGTGCCAGCAGTTACATTTTACTAGCCAAAAACATTCAGTACTTC.

This clonotype was found many times. V usage is TRBV29-1 and J usage is TRBJ2-5; unclear D gene. CDR3 size: 12 residues. Germline lookup yields CDR1 SQVTM and CDR2 ANQGSEA. Trimming left V 3 bases short and J 4 bases short, with 9 bases between. The CDR3 DNA sequence: TGCAGCGTTGAGGTCAGGTCAGAGACCCAGTACTTC. Encoded protein: CSVEVRSETQYF.

The CDR3 loop is CASSPTGFRLFAEAFF. The CDR3 region has the DNA TGTGCCAGCAGTCCTACAGGGTTTCGGTTATTCGCTGAAGCTTTCTTT. The V call is TRBV12-3 or TRBV12-4, the J call TRBJ1-1, with a weak D call TRBD1 (6 bases). Deletions cut 5 bases from V and 6 bases from J, with 22 bases between. The CDR3 has 16 residues.

The genes are TRBV10-3 and TRBJ1-5, with D possibly TRBD1 on 5 matching bases. The CDR3 is 13 amino acids. V lost 6 bases to trimming and J lost 0 bases, with 6 bases between them. The germline CDR1 and CDR2 sequences are ENHRY and SYGVKD. As DNA, the CDR3 is TGTGCCATCAGCCAGGGTAGCAATCAGCCCCAGCATTTT. It translates to CAISQGSNQPQHF.

The rearrangement links TRBV11-3 to TRBJ2-1, with TRBD2 matching over 14 bases. This CDR3 spans 16 amino acids. The germline V gene encodes CDR1 SGHNT and CDR2 YENEEA. V was pared by 5 bases and J by 10 bases, with 10 bases of the junction left unmatched. The chain's CDR3 is CASSQTGTSGSGEQFF. As DNA, the CDR3 is TGTGCCAGCAGCCAAACAGGGACTAGCGGGAGCGGGGAGCAGTTCTTC.

The rearrangement links TRBV15 to TRBJ2-5, with 11 bases lining up with TRBD1. With V trimmed by 3 bases and J by 5 bases, 2 bases remained unmatched. CDR1 is LNHNV, CDR2 YYDKDF, per germline (reference sequence). The CDR3 is 14 residues long. CDR3 sequence reads: CATSSRTGGETQYF. For the CDR3, the DNA is TGTGCCACCAGCAGTAGGACAGGGGGCGAGACCCAGTACTTC.

The rearrangement uses TRBV20-1 and TRBJ2-2; 10 bases are a match to TRBD2. CDR3 length: 18 amino acids. Germline loops: CDR1 DFQATT, CDR2 SNEGSKA (reference sequence). The junction had 11 bases not matched to a gene; V was cut back by 4 bases and J by 0 bases. The CDR3 spells CSAIQRGGLSANTGELFF. The CDR3 bases are TGCAGTGCTATTCAGCGGGGGGGCCTAAGCGCGAACACCGGGGAGCTGTTTTTT.

This clonotype has only a few counts. CDR3 DNA sequence: TGCAGCGTTAAACTTAGCGGGAGAGAGACCCAGTACTTC. Protein product: CSVKLSGRETQYF. This chain links TRBV29-1 with TRBJ2-5, with TRBD2 matching over 9 bases. This CDR3 has 13 residues. V dropped 5 bases and J dropped 4; count of bases not matched to a gene: 5. Germline CDR1 and CDR2: SQVTM and ANQGSEA.

The CDR3 protein is CASSSQKSGFATEAFF. In DNA form, the CDR3 reads TGTGCCAGCAGCTCCCAAAAGTCGGGGTTCGCCACTGAAGCTTTCTTT. The V gene is TRBV9, the J gene TRBJ1-1; D unresolved. The germline V and J ends were trimmed by 4 bases and 4 bases, with 20 bases remaining between them. This CDR3 is 16 amino acids long. Germline CDR1 SGDLS, CDR2 YYNGEE.

This clonotype has just a few counts. The CDR3 DNA follows: TGCAGTGCTGCCCCGCGGGGGAACTATGGCTACACCTTC. This codes for CSAAPRGNYGYTF. The V call is TRBV20-1, the J call TRBJ1-2, with a tentative D call TRBD1 (5 bases). Germline CDR1 DFQATT, CDR2 SNEGSKA (reference sequence). This CDR3 is 13 amino acids long. Trimming took off 5 bases at V and 2 bases at J, with 12 bases between the two ends.

Ten or more counts support this clonotype. The rearrangement uses TRBV3-1 and TRBJ2-4; 7 nucleotides agree with TRBD1. Germline CDR1 and CDR2: LGHDT and YNNKEL (reference sequence). The CDR3 runs to 13 residues. Germline trimming cut 4 bases from V and 7 bases from J; bases unmatched to any gene: 4. CDR3 nucleotides: TGTGCCAGCAGCCCTCGACAGGGTAACATTCAGTACTTC. Translation: CASSPRQGNIQYF.

The chain recombines TRBV7-9 with TRBJ2-7; TRBD1 might be the D (6 bases). The V gene's germline CDR1 is SEHNR and CDR2 FQNEAQ (reference sequence). This CDR3 is 14 amino acids long. The V end lost 6 bases, the J end lost 1 base, and 13 bases lay between the germline ends. The CDR3 sequence: CASSFGQLSYEQYF. In DNA form, the CDR3 reads TGTGCCAGCAGTTTCGGACAGCTATCCTACGAGCAGTACTTC.

This clonotype has more than one count but fewer than ten. V usage is TRBV15 and J usage is TRBJ2-4; D is perhaps TRBD2 (5 bases). Trimming took 1 base from V and 8 from J, leaving 12 bases between them. Looked up from germline, CDR1 is LNHNV and CDR2 is YYDKDF (reference sequence). This CDR3 has 14 amino acids. This CDR3 reads CATSRGARGDIQYF. The CDR3 region has the DNA TGTGCCACCAGCAGAGGTGCACGGGGAGACATTCAGTACTTC.

This clonotype has more than one count but fewer than ten. The J gene is TRBJ2-7, the V gene TRBV18; D not resolved. This CDR3 region has 17 residues. The germline gives CDR1 KGHSH, CDR2 LQKENI. Between the trimmed V and J ends, which lost 3 bases and 6 bases, there was a span of 24 bases. For the CDR3, the DNA is TGTGCCAGCTCACCGCTCCAGGCCCACGAGCCATTCGCCGAGCAGTACTTC. Residues: CASSPLQAHEPFAEQYF. Based on the CDR3 plus reference TRBV18 and TRBJ2-7, the full variable domain is NAGVMQNPRHLVRRRGQEARLRCSPMKGHSHVYWYRQLPEEGLKFMVYLQKENIIDESGMPKERFSAEFPKEGPSILRIQQVVRGDSAAYFCASSPLQAHEPFAEQYFGPGTRLTVT.